This T cell receptor (beta chain) comes out of a study of human T cells and chemical hapten exposure. General study results and limits: Expanded TCRs clustered into significantly more large CDR3 similarity groups than controls, the analysis revealed. Those TCRs sitting above 1 in 1000 frequency stayed the same with DPC sensitization.

The CDR3 is made up of 19 amino acids. Per germline, CDR1 SGHVS and CDR2 FQNEAQ. Time point indicated: patch test 2, 6 weeks after DPC sensitization. The treatment denotes: therapeutic diphenylcyclopropenone sensitization with weekly scalp DPC. Concerning this clonotype: What it binds is unknown. Since a much larger clone is just one base distant, this may be a read error.

From the RACE reads, TCRdb called clonotypes with MiXCR, one entry per CDR3 protein. The table includes some 90,000 distinct CDR3 sequences, about an eighth detected once. Sample: whole blood, taken in connection with sensitization to the hapten diphenylcyclopropenone (DPC). The TCR was taken from a woman in her forties with alopecia areata. Some clones in this sample may be carry-over from other donors' samples. The V call is TRBV7-8, the J call TRBJ2-6; TRBD1 aligns across 7 bases. CDR3 sequence reads: CASRSNRDSDRAGANILTF. The DNA for the CDR3 is TGTGCCAGCAGATCAAACCGGGACAGCGACCGAGCTGGGGCCAACATCCTGACTTTC. The full variable domain, rest sourced from reference TRBV7-8 and TRBJ2-6, is GAGVSQSPRYKVAKRGQDVALRCDPISGHVSLFWYQQALGQGPEFLTYFQNEAQLDKSGLPSDRFFAERPEGSVSTLKIQRTQQEDSAVYLCASRSNRDSDRAGANILTFGAGSRLTVL.